This is a list of T cell receptor beta chains from one sample in a study of T cell repertoires in cytomegalovirus infection. TCRdb reprocessed the reads via MiXCR and lists one record per CDR3 protein. This sample has roughly 200,000 distinct CDR3 sequences, with about a tenth found just once. The sequencing sample was made of PBMCs. These receptors were collected from a human donor in good health (CMV status not recorded). Some clones in this sample may be carry-over from other donors' samples. The CDR3 runs from the conserved cysteine through the conserved F or W. D genes are given only for firm matches. Not all rows give a size; the values are once, few, many and, for expanded clones, a class.

V	J	D	size	DNA	CDR3
TRBV28	TRBJ1-3	TRBD1	NA	TGTGCCAGCTCAATATGGACAGGGATTAGAAACACCATATATTTT	CASSIWTGIRNTIYF
TRBV14	TRBJ2-2	TRBD2	NA	TGTGCCAGCAGCTCTTGGACTAGCGGCAACACCGGGGAGCTGTTTTTT	CASSSWTSGNTGELFF
TRBV5-6	TRBJ2-7	TRBD2	many	TGTGCCAGCAGCTGGGGGGGAGGGACTAGCTACGAGCAGTACTTC	CASSWGGGTSYEQYF
TRBV19	TRBJ1-6	TRBD1	NA	TGTGCCAGCACTACGAGAGGGGGGACAGGGGTTAATTCACCCCTCCACTTT	CASTTRGGTGVNSPLHF
TRBV7-8	TRBJ1-2	NA	many	TGTGCCAGCAGCTCCCGACGTGGGAGCATCTATGGCTACACCTTC	CASSSRRGSIYGYTF
TRBV7-2	TRBJ1-3	NA	many	TGTGCCAGCAGCTTAGCCAACAGTCCTGGAAACACCATATATTTT	CASSLANSPGNTIYF
TRBV7-2	TRBJ2-3	TRBD2	many	TGTGCCAGCAGCTTAGTAGCGGGGGGGCGAACGGGAGATACGCAGTATTTT	CASSLVAGGRTGDTQYF
TRBV6-1	TRBJ1-5	NA	NA	TGTGCCAGCAGTGAAGCGCCGAGAACCAACAATCGGCCCCAGCATTTT	CASSEAPRTNNRPQHF
TRBV19	TRBJ1-2	NA	NA	TGTGCCAGCTCGGGGCGAAGGAACTATGGCTACACCTTC	CASSGRRNYGYTF
TRBV20-1	TRBJ2-5	TRBD2	many	TGCAGTGCTAGAGATGGAGCAGCGGGGGCGGAGACCCAGTACTTC	CSARDGAAGAETQYF